This T cell receptor (beta chain) is drawn from a study of blood T cell repertoires in COVID-19. Study information: In each case, the material was cDNA or gDNA derived from T cells, B-cell-depleted T cells, or PBMCs.

V lost 4 bases to trimming and J lost 5 bases; unmatched junction nucleotides: 5. CDR3 length: 13 residues. Germline assignment: CDR1 SGHNT and CDR2 YYREEE (reference sequence). The participants were between about 18 and 89 years old and came from fewer than 25 US areas. Clinical histories supplied by participants themselves formed the basis of cohort assignment. Authors' processing steps: Reference gene primer amplification yielded estimated nucleated cell counts. Clones were read by immunoSEQ multiplex PCR, and TCRdb kept only the in-frame ones, dropping some. The V and J calls and clone size are taken from that table; D and trimming were inferred from the DNA. This repertoire shows approximately 200,000 clones, around 85% found once; its top ten account for around 20%.

This TCR was recovered from a man aged 40-55 years who had recovered from COVID-19. The specimen was PBMCs or T cells enriched from blood (not recorded which). The V call is TRBV5-4, the J call TRBJ2-5; TRBD2 aligns across 7 bases. CDR3 nucleotide sequence: TGTGCCAGCAGCAAAGCCGGGGGGGAGACCCAGTACTTC. This codes for CASSKAGGETQYF.